The rows below give T cell receptor beta chains drawn from one sample of a study of shared clonotypes between healthy human individuals. Only in-frame clones appear in the TCRdb table, and some are missing; sequencing was by immunoSEQ multiplex PCR. This sample has hundreds of thousands of clones, with 80% to 95% found just once. The sequencing sample was made of naive CD8+ T cells sorted from blood. The receptors derive from a man aged 25-40 years in good health. Each CDR3 is given with its conserved first and last residue. The D gene is left open where the match is weak. Expanded clones get a size class; other rows say once, few or many, or leave the size out.

J,size,V,D,CDR3,DNA
TRBJ2-3,NA,TRBV7-8,NA,CASRPLGGSTDTQYF,TGTGCCAGCCGCCCGCTGGGCGGTAGCACAGATACGCAGTATTTT
TRBJ2-1,NA,TRBV28,NA,CASSLYRGDSSYNEQFF,TGTGCCAGCAGTTTATATCGTGGGGATAGCTCCTACAATGAGCAGTTCTTC
TRBJ1-1,NA,TRBV28,NA,CASSRNVNTEAFF,TGTGCCAGCAGTAGAAATGTGAACACTGAAGCTTTCTTT
TRBJ1-2,NA,TRBV6-1,NA,CASSERQGYGYTF,TGTGCCAGCAGTGAAAGGCAGGGGTATGGCTACACCTTC
TRBJ2-1,NA,TRBV11-2,NA,CASSLFPDNEQFF,TGTGCCAGCAGCTTATTCCCGGACAATGAGCAGTTCTTC
TRBJ2-7,NA,TRBV14,NA,CASGSGPLGEQYF,TGTGCCAGCGGCAGCGGGCCTTTGGGCGAGCAGTACTTC
TRBJ1-5,NA,TRBV27,TRBD1,CASSHFRQGSNQPQHF,TGTGCCAGCAGCCATTTCCGACAGGGGTCCAATCAGCCCCAGCATTTT
TRBJ2-7,NA,TRBV5-8,NA,CASSFYGGYEQYF,TGTGCCAGCAGCTTTTATGGCGGCTACGAGCAGTACTTC
TRBJ2-6,NA,TRBV7-9,TRBD2,CASSKGLAGTSGANVLTF,TGTGCCAGCAGCAAGGGACTAGCGGGCACCTCTGGGGCCAACGTCCTGACTTTC
TRBJ1-2,NA,TRBV27,TRBD1,CATARTGTGLNYGYTF,TGTGCCACCGCGAGAACCGGGACAGGCCTGAACTATGGCTACACCTTC
TRBJ2-5,NA,TRBV7-8,TRBD1,CASSDRDRDPRMEETQYF,TGTGCCAGCAGCGACCGGGACAGGGACCCTCGGATGGAAGAGACCCAGTACTTC
TRBJ2-3,NA,TRBV2,TRBD2,CASRQTSGSTDTQYF,TGTGCCAGCAGACAAACTAGCGGGAGCACAGATACGCAGTATTTT
TRBJ1-5,NA,TRBV5-1,TRBD1,CASSLGLGDRVGNQPQHF,TGCGCCAGCAGCTTGGGTCTGGGGGACAGGGTGGGCAATCAGCCCCAGCATTTT
TRBJ2-1,NA,TRBV4-3,TRBD1,CASSQIPGQGNNEQFF,TGCGCCAGCAGCCAGATCCCGGGACAGGGGAACAATGAGCAGTTCTTC
TRBJ2-1,NA,TRBV6-1,NA,CASSEQDHTDSRFF,TGTGCCAGCAGTGAGCAGGACCATACGGATTCTAGGTTCTTC
TRBJ2-7,once,TRBV4-1,NA,CASSQRIRGNSYEQYF,TGCGCCAGCAGCCAAAGGATAAGGGGAAACAGCTACGAGCAGTACTTC
TRBJ2-1,NA,TRBV7-3,NA,CASSPAGGNEQFF,TGTGCCAGCAGCCCGGCGGGCGGGAACGAGCAGTTCTTC
TRBJ1-5,NA,TRBV21-1,NA,CASSSPQSRGVEDQPQHF,TGTGCCAGCAGCAGCCCCCAAAGTAGGGGGGTTGAGGATCAGCCCCAGCATTTT
TRBJ2-3,NA,TRBV2,NA,CASSVTSPTDTQYF,TGTGCCAGCAGTGTGACCTCGCCCACAGATACGCAGTATTTT
TRBJ2-3,NA,TRBV7-9,NA,CASMGTYTDTQYF,TGTGCCAGCATGGGGACGTACACAGATACGCAGTATTTT
TRBJ2-7,NA,TRBV19,TRBD1,CASSSGQGEVIYEQYF,TGTGCCAGTAGTAGTGGACAGGGAGAAGTTATCTACGAGCAGTACTTC
TRBJ2-1,NA,TRBV27,NA,CASSLNMDRAYNEQFF,TGTGCCAGCAGTCTTAACATGGACAGAGCCTACAATGAGCAGTTCTTC
TRBJ1-1,NA,TRBV27,NA,CASSLWPADTEAFF,TGTGCCAGCAGTTTATGGCCGGCAGACACTGAAGCTTTCTTT
TRBJ2-3,NA,TRBV7-9,NA,CASLPSPGTSTDTQYF,TGTGCCAGCCTACCCTCTCCCGGCACTAGCACAGATACGCAGTATTTT
TRBJ2-3,NA,TRBV7-8,NA,CASSSPTGGLIGTDTQYF,TGTGCCAGCAGCTCTCCTACCGGAGGACTGATTGGAACAGATACGCAGTATTTT
TRBJ2-7,NA,TRBV28,NA,CAISLGRVHEQYF,TGTGCCATCTCACTGGGGCGCGTCCACGAGCAGTACTTC
TRBJ2-1,NA,TRBV30,NA,CAWTKTVSSYNEQFF,TGTGCCTGGACAAAGACTGTAAGCTCCTACAATGAGCAGTTCTTC
TRBJ2-1,NA,TRBV7-6,TRBD2,CASSLLADTYNEQFF,TGTGCCAGCAGCTTACTAGCGGATACCTACAATGAGCAGTTCTTC
TRBJ1-2,NA,TRBV28,NA,CASSPELGPYGYTF,TGTGCCAGCAGTCCTGAATTGGGCCCTTATGGCTACACCTTC
TRBJ2-1,once,TRBV9,NA,CASSVGAGKYNEQFF,TGTGCCAGCAGCGTAGGGGCAGGGAAATACAATGAGCAGTTCTTC
TRBJ2-7,NA,TRBV2,TRBD2,CASRGGRDEQYF,TGTGCCAGCCGTGGCGGGAGGGATGAGCAGTACTTC
TRBJ1-1,NA,TRBV10-3,NA,CAISENRERYEAFF,TGTGCCATCAGTGAGAACAGGGAACGATATGAAGCTTTCTTT
TRBJ1-2,few,TRBV29-1,NA,CSAWSSIYGYTF,TGCAGCGCCTGGTCGTCGATCTATGGCTACACCTTC
TRBJ2-3,once,TRBV28,TRBD1,CASSSLGQGLNTDTQYF,TGTGCCAGCAGTTCCCTTGGACAGGGCCTAAACACAGATACGCAGTATTTT
TRBJ1-5,NA,TRBV28,TRBD1,CASLDRGNQPQHF,TGTGCCAGCCTGGACAGGGGCAATCAGCCCCAGCATTTT
TRBJ1-2,NA,TRBV29-1,TRBD1,CSVEGSKDRGNYGYTF,TGCAGCGTTGAAGGTTCCAAGGACAGGGGTAACTATGGCTACACCTTC
TRBJ2-6,NA,TRBV27,NA,CASSKAGGAGANVLTF,TGTGCCAGCTCGAAAGCCGGGGGCGCTGGGGCCAACGTCCTGACTTTC
TRBJ2-1,NA,TRBV4-1,NA,CASSQENSYNEQFF,TGCGCCAGCAGCCAAGAGAACAGCTACAATGAGCAGTTCTTC
TRBJ1-1,NA,TRBV7-2,TRBD1,CASSGDSNTEAFF,TGTGCCAGCAGCGGGGACAGCAACACTGAAGCTTTCTTT
TRBJ2-3,once,TRBV15,NA,CATSRARGSTDTQYF,TGTGCCACCAGCAGAGCGCGCGGGAGCACAGATACGCAGTATTTT
TRBJ2-3,NA,TRBV5-1,TRBD1,CASSLATGGDADTQYF,TGCGCCAGCAGCTTGGCGACAGGGGGCGACGCAGATACGCAGTATTTT
TRBJ2-3,NA,TRBV9,TRBD1,CASSPRQGAGTDTQYF,TGTGCCAGCAGCCCAAGGCAGGGGGCGGGCACAGATACGCAGTATTTT
TRBJ2-2,NA,TRBV7-9,NA,CASSSNTGELFF,TGTGCCAGCAGCTCGAACACCGGGGAGCTGTTTTTT
TRBJ2-2,NA,TRBV7-8,NA,CASSLSSAGGAGELFF,TGTGCCAGCAGCTTAAGCTCGGCAGGGGGGGCCGGGGAGCTGTTTTTT
TRBJ1-1,once,TRBV4-1,NA,CASSPRWGGQTNTEAFF,TGCGCCAGCAGCCCCCGTTGGGGGGGTCAGACGAACACTGAAGCTTTCTTT
TRBJ2-1,NA,TRBV2,NA,CASEGNEQFF,TGTGCCAGCGAGGGGAATGAGCAGTTCTTC
TRBJ2-1,NA,TRBV27,NA,CASSPSGYLVEQFF,TGTGCCAGCAGCCCATCGGGGTATTTAGTTGAGCAGTTCTTC
TRBJ2-1,few,TRBV7-9,TRBD2,CASSVTSGSVNEQFF,TGTGCCAGCAGCGTTACTAGCGGGAGTGTTAATGAGCAGTTCTTC
TRBJ2-1,NA,TRBV7-7,TRBD2,CASSERAGLAYNEQFF,TGTGCTAGCAGCGAACGCGCGGGACTAGCCTACAATGAGCAGTTCTTC
TRBJ2-7,NA,TRBV7-9,NA,CASSLGGQVEQYF,TGTGCCAGCAGCTTAGGGGGACAAGTCGAGCAGTACTTC
TRBJ2-6,NA,TRBV23-1,NA,CASSTQQSRANVLTF,TGCGCCAGCAGTACGCAACAAAGTCGGGCCAACGTCCTGACTTTC
TRBJ2-1,NA,TRBV7-6,TRBD2,CASSSRLAGGPGEQFF,TGTGCCAGCAGCTCTAGACTAGCGGGAGGGCCCGGTGAGCAGTTCTTC
TRBJ2-1,NA,TRBV7-9,TRBD2,CASSLKAGGVDEQFF,TGTGCCAGCAGCTTAAAAGCGGGAGGGGTCGATGAGCAGTTCTTC
TRBJ2-7,NA,TRBV29-1,NA,CSVLADSYEQYF,TGCAGCGTTTTGGCGGACTCCTACGAGCAGTACTTC
TRBJ2-7,NA,TRBV7-2,NA,CASSLNRPSYEQYF,TGTGCCAGCAGCTTAAACAGGCCCTCCTACGAGCAGTACTTC
TRBJ2-7,NA,TRBV6-6,TRBD2,CASSRSGSNLYEQYF,TGTGCCAGCAGCCGTAGCGGGAGTAACTTGTACGAGCAGTACTTC
TRBJ2-7,NA,TRBV5-4,TRBD2,CASSLVGLAGGPEYEQYF,TGTGCCAGCAGCTTGGTTGGACTAGCGGGAGGCCCCGAGTACGAGCAGTACTTC
TRBJ2-1,NA,TRBV5-4,TRBD2,CASSPGTSVLDEQFF,TGTGCCAGCAGCCCTGGGACTAGCGTTCTCGATGAGCAGTTCTTC